The 19 T cell receptor beta chains below were found in one sample sequenced in a study of blood T cell repertoires in COVID-19. Profiled with immunoSEQ multiplex PCR; TCRdb holds only in-frame clones, not every one. The sample lists 46,000 or so clones; over 80% were seen once. The sample comprised peripheral blood. The receptors shown here come from a man aged 50 or older with acute or convalescent COVID-19.

V is TRBV6-5 and J is TRBJ2-5; perhaps TRBD1 as D (5 bases). The CDR3 runs 15 residues. CDR1 and CDR2 (germline): MNHEY, SVGAGI. V lost 4 bases, J lost 2 bases, and 14 bases lay in between. This CDR3 reads CASSLDSNHQETQYF. For the CDR3, the DNA is TGTGCCAGCAGTTTAGACAGCAATCATCAAGAGACCCAGTACTTC.

The CDR3 loop is CASSGVGGGSTDTQYF. In DNA, the CDR3 is TGTGCCAGCAGTGGGGTAGGGGGGGGCAGCACAGATACGCAGTATTTT. This sequence joins TRBV28 and TRBJ2-3, with D possibly TRBD2 on 7 matching bases. The CDR3 sequence is 16 residues long. Deletions cut 5 bases from V and 0 bases from J, with 15 bases between. The germline V gene encodes CDR1 MDHEN and CDR2 SYDVKM.

V and J are TRBV15 and TRBJ1-5; D not certain. V lost 0 bases and J 6 bases, leaving 6 bases between the germline ends. The germline gives CDR1 LNHNV, CDR2 YYDKDF (reference sequence). There are 13 residues in the CDR3. The CDR3 nucleotides are TGTGCCACCAGCAGAGATGGGCGTCAGCCCCAGCATTTT. Translation: CATSRDGRQPQHF.

In regard to this clone: Other DNA sequences within the sample encode an identical CDR3. The chain combines TRBV5-1 with TRBJ2-5; 7 bases match TRBD2. The CDR3 sequence is 15 residues long. V shed 0 bases and J 0 bases; nucleotides not matched to a gene: 2. The V gene's germline CDR1 is SGHRS and CDR2 YFSETQ. CDR3 loop: CASSLDSGYQETQYF. CDR3 in DNA: TGCGCCAGCAGCTTGGATAGCGGGTACCAAGAGACCCAGTACTTC.

The chain has TRBV12-3 or TRBV12-4 and TRBJ1-2; TRBD1 agrees at 7 bases. This CDR3 has 13 amino acids. With V trimmed by 10 bases and J by 4 bases, 9 bases remained unmatched. DNA of the CDR3: TGTGCCAACAAAAAGACAGGGAGCTATGGCTACACCTTC. Residues: CANKKTGSYGYTF.

The chain uses TRBV6-5 and TRBJ1-3, with a weak D call TRBD1 (6 bases). CDR1 MNHEY and CDR2 SVGAGI come from the germline V gene. V was trimmed by 8 bases and J by 7 bases, leaving 12 bases between them. This CDR3 contains 12 residues. CDR3 in DNA: TGTGCCAGCGGACAGACCCTTAACACCATATATTTT. It codes for CASGQTLNTIYF.

V usage is TRBV24-1 and J usage is TRBJ2-5; 12 bases map to TRBD2. Per the germline V gene, CDR1 is KGHDR and CDR2 is SFDVKD. The length of the CDR3 is 14 residues. Trimming at V came to 5 bases and at J to 5 bases, leaving 2 bases not matched to a gene. For the CDR3, the DNA is TGTGCCACCAGTGCCCTAGCGGGAGGGGAGACCCAGTACTTC. Protein sequence: CATSALAGGETQYF.

This chain uses TRBV18 with TRBJ2-3, with TRBD2 matching 12 bases. Germline V gene sequence: CDR1 KGHSH, CDR2 LQKENI. Germline trimming cut 3 bases from V and 5 bases from J; bases unmatched to any gene: 6. CDR3 length: 16 amino acids. For the CDR3, the DNA is TGTGCCAGCTCACCGACTAGCGGGAGTACAGTAGATACGCAGTATTTT. Translated: CASSPTSGSTVDTQYF.

This clone was seen a handful of times. This rearrangement joins TRBV5-1 to TRBJ2-3, with D hard to call. The CDR3 consists of 15 residues. The germline V gene encodes CDR1 SGHRS and CDR2 YFSETQ. V lost 8 bases, J lost 0 bases, and 16 bases lay in between. In nucleotides, the CDR3 is TGCGCCAGTCGCCTGGGCCCGTCTAGCACAGATACGCAGTATTTT. This sequence encodes CASRLGPSSTDTQYF. Combining the CDR3 with reference TRBV5-1 and TRBJ2-3 gives the whole variable domain KAGVTQTPRYLIKTRGQQVTLSCSPISGHRSVSWYQQTPGQGLQFLFEYFSETQRNKGNFPGRFSGRQFSNSRSEMNVSTLELGDSALYLCASRLGPSSTDTQYFGPGTRLTVL.

The chain links TRBV10-3 to TRBJ1-5; D gene uncertain. The V end was cut by 5 bases, the J end by 4 bases, with 18 bases between. Germline V gene sequence: CDR1 ENHRY, CDR2 SYGVKD. The CDR3 runs 16 residues. CDR3 nucleotides: TGTGCCATCAGTACGACACCCTCCGGTACAAATCAGCCCCAGCATTTT. This codes for CAISTTPSGTNQPQHF.

This clone showed up just a few times. J is TRBJ2-1 and V is TRBV12-5; TRBD2 aligns across 10 bases. There are 17 residues in the CDR3. Per germline, CDR1 LGHNT and CDR2 FRNRAP. After removal of 3 bases from V and 0 bases from J, the junction contained 5 bases not matched to a gene. CDR3 sequence (DNA): TGTGCTAGTGGTTTTCGGACTAGCGGCAGCTCCTACAATGAGCAGTTCTTC. Translating gives CASGFRTSGSSYNEQFF.

The gene calls are TRBV12-3 or TRBV12-4 and TRBJ1-1; D is unresolved. Deletions cut 6 bases from V and 5 bases from J, with 7 bases between. This CDR3 has 11 residues. Here the CDR3 reads CASSRETEAFF. In DNA, the CDR3 is TGTGCCAGCAGCCGCGAGACTGAAGCTTTCTTT.

This clone has a single count. This chain uses TRBV6-1 with TRBJ2-7; TRBD1 agrees at 8 bases. CDR1 and CDR2 from the germline V gene are MNHNS and SASEGT. V lost 5 bases to trimming and J lost 6 bases; unmatched junction nucleotides: 12. The CDR3 extends over 15 amino acids. CDR3 amino acids: CASSSMDRESAEQYF. CDR3 nucleotides: TGTGCCAGCAGTTCGATGGACAGGGAGTCTGCCGAGCAGTACTTC.

V is TRBV6-6 and J is TRBJ2-7; weak D call: TRBD1 (5 bases). Deletions cut 6 bases from V and 0 bases from J, with 9 bases between. Per germline, CDR1 MNHNY and CDR2 SVGAGI (reference sequence). The CDR3 contains 13 residues. The CDR3 bases are TGTGCCAGCAGAGACAGTAACTCCTACGAGCAGTACTTC. Residues: CASRDSNSYEQYF.

The sample holds one count of this clone. The chain combines TRBV7-9 with TRBJ2-5; 7 nucleotides align to TRBD1. CDR3 size: 14 residues. Unmatched junction bases numbered 8, after V lost 6 bases and J lost 4 bases. The germline gives CDR1 SEHNR, CDR2 FQNEAQ (reference sequence). Here the CDR3 reads CASSEQGIAETQYF. CDR3 coding DNA: TGTGCCAGCAGTGAACAGGGGATTGCAGAGACCCAGTACTTC.

In DNA, the CDR3 is TGTGCCAGCTCCCAAGACAGGGGGCACTCACCCCTCCACTTT. It codes for CASSQDRGHSPLHF. The V and J genes are TRBV18 and TRBJ1-6; TRBD1 agrees at 10 bases. Germline assignment: CDR1 KGHSH and CDR2 LQKENI. There are 14 residues in the CDR3. Germline trimming cut 6 bases from V and 10 bases from J; bases unmatched to any gene: 6. The whole variable domain, filled in from reference TRBV18 and TRBJ1-6, reads NAGVMQNPRHLVRRRGQEARLRCSPMKGHSHVYWYRQLPEEGLKFMVYLQKENIIDESGMPKERFSAEFPKEGPSILRIQQVVRGDSAAYFCASSQDRGHSPLHFGNGTRLTVT.

The rearrangement joins TRBV3-1 (or the pseudogene TRBV3-2) to TRBJ2-7; the D gene is possibly TRBD1 (5 bases). Trimming shortened V by 4 bases and J by 3 bases, and 16 bases separated the two germline ends. This CDR3 is built from 15 residues. CDR1 and CDR2 from the germline V gene are LGHDT and YNNKEL (reference sequence). CDR3 protein: CASSPNPGQGYEQYF. The CDR3 bases are TGTGCCAGCAGCCCCAACCCAGGGCAGGGCTACGAGCAGTACTTC.

This clone was observed a handful of times. The chain recombines TRBV27 with TRBJ2-1; D unresolved. V dropped 6 bases and J dropped 3 bases, with 9 bases sitting between them. This CDR3 contains 13 residues. Germline CDR1 reads MNHEY; CDR2 reads SMNVEV (reference sequence). The CDR3 DNA reads TGTGCCAGCAGCCTTACTCTCTACAATGAGCAGTTCTTC. It encodes CASSLTLYNEQFF.

The rearrangement links TRBV13 to TRBJ2-6; the match to TRBD2 covers 7 bases. The CDR3 is 17 residues long. V dropped 4 bases and J dropped 3; count of bases not matched to a gene: 9. Germline values: CDR1 PRHDT, CDR2 FYEKMQ (reference sequence). The CDR3 loop is CASSSSSGMGGANVLTF. The CDR3 DNA follows: TGTGCCAGCAGCTCTTCAAGCGGGATGGGTGGGGCCAACGTCCTGACTTTC.